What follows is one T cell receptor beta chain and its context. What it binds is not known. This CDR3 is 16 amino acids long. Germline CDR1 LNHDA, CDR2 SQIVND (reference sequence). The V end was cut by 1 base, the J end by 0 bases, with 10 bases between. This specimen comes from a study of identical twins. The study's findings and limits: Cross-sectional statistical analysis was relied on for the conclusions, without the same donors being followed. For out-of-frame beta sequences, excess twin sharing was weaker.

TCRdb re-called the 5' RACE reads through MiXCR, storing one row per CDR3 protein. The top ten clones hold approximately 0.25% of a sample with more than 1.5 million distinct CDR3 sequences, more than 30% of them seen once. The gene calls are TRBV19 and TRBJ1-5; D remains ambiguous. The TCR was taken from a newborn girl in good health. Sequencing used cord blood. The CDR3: CASSIVGHYSNQPQHF. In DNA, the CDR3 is TGTGCCAGTAGTATAGTGGGCCATTATAGCAATCAGCCCCAGCATTTT.